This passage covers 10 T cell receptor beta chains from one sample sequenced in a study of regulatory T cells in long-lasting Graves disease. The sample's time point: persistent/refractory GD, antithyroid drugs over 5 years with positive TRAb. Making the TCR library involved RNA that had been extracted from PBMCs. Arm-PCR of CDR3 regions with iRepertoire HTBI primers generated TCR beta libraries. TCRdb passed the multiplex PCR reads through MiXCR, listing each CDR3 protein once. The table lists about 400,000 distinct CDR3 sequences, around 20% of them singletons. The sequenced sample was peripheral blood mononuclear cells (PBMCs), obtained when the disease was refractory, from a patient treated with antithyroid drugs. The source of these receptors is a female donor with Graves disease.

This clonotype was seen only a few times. CDR3: CAWSLINSPLHF. CDR3 nucleotides: TGTGCCTGGAGCTTGATTAATTCACCCCTCCACTTT. This chain links TRBV30 with TRBJ1-6; D remains ambiguous. This CDR3 comprises 12 residues. Germline lookup yields CDR1 GTSNPN and CDR2 SVGIG (reference sequence). Trimming left V 3 bases short and J 6 bases short, with 6 bases between.

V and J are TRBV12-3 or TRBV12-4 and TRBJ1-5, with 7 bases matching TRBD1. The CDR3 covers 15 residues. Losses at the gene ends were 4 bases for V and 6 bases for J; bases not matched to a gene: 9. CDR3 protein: CASSSDREAVQPQHF. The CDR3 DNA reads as TGTGCCAGCAGTTCCGACAGGGAGGCGGTTCAGCCCCAGCATTTT.

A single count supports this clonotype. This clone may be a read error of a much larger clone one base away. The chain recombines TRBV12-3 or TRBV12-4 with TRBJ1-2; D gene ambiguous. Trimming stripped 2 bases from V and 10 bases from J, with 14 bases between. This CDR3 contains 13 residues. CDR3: CASSLSRRNDYTF. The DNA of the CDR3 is TGTGCCAGCAGTTTATCTAGGAGGAATGACTACACCTTC.

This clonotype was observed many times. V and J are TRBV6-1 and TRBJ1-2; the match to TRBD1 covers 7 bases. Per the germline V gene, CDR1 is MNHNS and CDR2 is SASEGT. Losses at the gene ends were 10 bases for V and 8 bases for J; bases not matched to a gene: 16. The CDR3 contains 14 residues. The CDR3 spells CATLGQGVVWGYTF. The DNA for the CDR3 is TGTGCCACCTTAGGGCAGGGGGTGGTATGGGGCTACACCTTC.

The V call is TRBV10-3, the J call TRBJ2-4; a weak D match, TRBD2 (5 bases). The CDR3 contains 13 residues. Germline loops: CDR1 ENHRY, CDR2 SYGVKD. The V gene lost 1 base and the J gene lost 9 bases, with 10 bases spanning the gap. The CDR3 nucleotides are TGTGCCATCAGTGAGTACCGGGATGGCATTCAGTACTTC. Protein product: CAISEYRDGIQYF.

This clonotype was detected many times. The CDR3 spells CASSLLRQYQPQHF. The DNA of the CDR3 is TGTGCCAGCAGTTTACTTCGGCAGTATCAGCCCCAGCATTTT. V gene TRBV28 combines with J gene TRBJ1-5; D ambiguous. The CDR3 loop spans 14 amino acids. Germline V lookup: CDR1 MDHEN, CDR2 SYDVKM. The V end lost 2 bases, the J end lost 5 bases, and 10 bases lay between the germline ends.

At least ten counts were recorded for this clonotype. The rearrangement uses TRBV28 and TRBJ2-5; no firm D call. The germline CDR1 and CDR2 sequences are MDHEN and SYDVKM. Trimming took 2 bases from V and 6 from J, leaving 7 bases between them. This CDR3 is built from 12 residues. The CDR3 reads CASSLNPQTQYF. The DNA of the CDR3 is TGTGCCAGCAGTTTAAATCCTCAGACCCAGTACTTC.

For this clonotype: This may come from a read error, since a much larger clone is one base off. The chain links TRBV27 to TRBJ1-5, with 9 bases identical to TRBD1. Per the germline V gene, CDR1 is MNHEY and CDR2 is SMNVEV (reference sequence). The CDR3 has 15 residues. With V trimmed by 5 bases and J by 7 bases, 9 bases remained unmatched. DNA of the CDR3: TGTGCCAGCAGTGGAGGACAGGGGCAAGACCAGCCCCAGCATTTT. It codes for CASSGGQGQDQPQHF.

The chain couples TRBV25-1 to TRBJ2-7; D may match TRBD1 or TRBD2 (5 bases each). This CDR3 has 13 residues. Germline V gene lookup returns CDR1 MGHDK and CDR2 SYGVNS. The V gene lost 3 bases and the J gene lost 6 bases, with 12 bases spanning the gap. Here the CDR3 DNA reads TGTGCCAGCAGTGACGGGGCGAGAGTCGAGCAGTACTTC. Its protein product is CASSDGARVEQYF.

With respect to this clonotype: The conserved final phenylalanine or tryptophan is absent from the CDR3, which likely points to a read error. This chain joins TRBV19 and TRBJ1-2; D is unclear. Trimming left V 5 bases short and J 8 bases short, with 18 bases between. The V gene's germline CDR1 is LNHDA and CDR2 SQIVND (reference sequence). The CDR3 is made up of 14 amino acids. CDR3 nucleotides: TGTGCCAGTAGTCACCAGATAAACGTCGGCGGCTACACCTCC. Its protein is CASSHQINVGGYTS.